This TCR beta chain was profiled in a study of OX40 agonist ivuxolimab in advanced cancers. V gave up 7 bases and J gave up 7 bases, with 17 bases separating them. Germline CDR1 reads ENHRY; CDR2 reads SYGVKD. The CDR3 loop spans 13 amino acids. The assay was immunoSEQ multiplex PCR, and TCRdb's table has in-frame clones only and misses some. The data contain about 53,000 clones, 82% of them singletons. The chain combines TRBV10-3 with TRBJ2-7; D may be TRBD1 (6 bases). This specimen was CD4+ or CD8+ T cells sorted from blood, taken in a trial of the OX40 agonist ivuxolimab. This receptor was identified in an adult with an advanced solid tumor such as melanoma, head and neck, liver or kidney cancer. CDR3 in DNA: TGTGCCATCAAAAAAGCAGGGGAAGAGGAGCAGTACTTC. Translating gives CAIKKAGEEEQYF.